These T cell receptor beta chains were read from a single sample in a study of blood T cell repertoires in COVID-19. Sequencing was performed with immunoSEQ multiplex PCR; in TCRdb, only in-frame clones are kept and a portion is missing. This table has fewer than 600,000 clones, roughly 90% appearing once. Sequencing was carried out using PBMCs or T cells enriched from blood (not recorded which). These receptors were obtained from a woman aged 40 to 50 who had recovered from COVID-19. Both conserved end residues are part of each CDR3. Each record gives: J gene, V gene, clone size, CDR3 protein. Expanded clones get a size class; other rows say once, few or many, or leave the size out.

>TRBJ2-1|TRBV24-1|.
CATTPPTSYSYNEQFF
>TRBJ2-1|TRBV7-6|.
CASSYAGGRSEQFF
>TRBJ2-7|TRBV19|few
CASSRWQGPYEQYF
>TRBJ2-2|TRBV18|.
CASSRNGGENTGELFF
>TRBJ1-1|TRBV12-5|.
CASGSKRQGAGRAEAFF
>TRBJ1-4|TRBV3-1/TRBV3-2|.
CASSQLRDQEKLFF
>TRBJ1-4|TRBV5-6|once
CASSLGAPGEKLFF
>TRBJ2-3|TRBV6-2/TRBV6-3|.
CASSYSGARTTDTQYF
>TRBJ2-2|TRBV29-1|.
CSVAPLAGTGELFF
>TRBJ2-7|TRBV6-5|once
CASSPTGPYEQYF
>TRBJ2-1|TRBV7-6|once
CASSLEGLAGLKQFF
>TRBJ2-3|TRBV3-1/TRBV3-2|.
CASSPSTDTQYF
>TRBJ1-2|TRBV12-3/TRBV12-4|.
CASSRGGNGYTF
>TRBJ1-6|TRBV3-1/TRBV3-2|.
CASSQVRYRDYNSPLHF
>TRBJ1-6|TRBV6-5|.
CASSSGMRNSPLHF
>TRBJ1-4|TRBV7-6|.
CASSSLIAGDRDNEKLFF
>TRBJ2-3|TRBV4-3|many
CASSQETNTDTQYF
>TRBJ1-1|TRBV4-3|.
CASSQDPKSWDRNTEAFF
>TRBJ2-1|TRBV9|once
CASSVFGGRGDEQFF
>TRBJ1-2|TRBV7-9|.
CASSPERGTVYGYTF
>TRBJ1-1|TRBV30|few
CAWKNKAGTGAFF
>TRBJ2-1|TRBV6-2/TRBV6-3|.
CASSYRSGLGNEQFF
>TRBJ1-4|TRBV7-2|.
CASKHRGANEKLFF
>TRBJ2-1|TRBV4-3|.
CASSQATAKWEQFF
>TRBJ1-3|TRBV6-2/TRBV6-3|.
CASSQRFGALGNTIYF
>TRBJ1-5|TRBV7-2|.
CASSPVGTGGSQPQHF
>TRBJ1-4|TRBV7-2|.
CASSLGLKLGGGKLFF
>TRBJ2-3|TRBV24-1|.
CATSDWRENTDTQYF
>TRBJ1-2|TRBV7-2|once
CASTQDRGDYGYTF
>TRBJ1-1|TRBV18|.
CASSPRGFVDTEAFF
>TRBJ1-6|TRBV5-1|.
CASSYSSTGMGSPLHF
>TRBJ1-2|TRBV11-3|.
CASSRQGINYGYTF
>TRBJ2-2|TRBV7-2|.
CASSFTSGRAETGELFF
>TRBJ1-5|TRBV10-2|many
CASPQGIQPQHF
>TRBJ2-7|TRBV19|.
CASSIDGSYEQYF
>TRBJ2-6|TRBV15|.
CATSRDPDREIPSGANVLTF
>TRBJ1-1|TRBV5-5|.
CASSSLRDSNTEAFF
>TRBJ2-7|TRBV5-8|.
CASSLDNSYEQYF
>TRBJ2-7|TRBV6-1|.
CASSETGGGISYEQYF
>TRBJ1-4|TRBV5-4|.
CASSLTTNEKLFF
>TRBJ1-2|TRBV6-5|.
CASSYAGGLPYTF
>TRBJ1-1|TRBV7-9|.
CASRSTGANTEAFF
>TRBJ1-2|TRBV11-2|.
CASSMDRGQFGYTF
>TRBJ1-1|TRBV5-4|.
CASTPSTENTEAFF
>TRBJ2-3|TRBV3-1/TRBV3-2|.
CASSTSAYSSTDTQYF
>TRBJ1-6|TRBV2|.
CASTWESYNSPLHF
>TRBJ1-3|TRBV24-1|.
CAPIYRGPGNTIYF
>TRBJ1-2|TRBV27|.
CASSSLTGRREANYGYTF
>TRBJ1-5|TRBV3-1/TRBV3-2|.
CASSLGLGNQPQHF
>TRBJ1-1|TRBV5-1|.
CASSYRGMDTEAFF
>TRBJ1-2|TRBV6-1|.
CASSDRVLGGYTF
>TRBJ2-7|TRBV3-1/TRBV3-2|.
CASSQLLIQDRGYEQYF
>TRBJ2-1|TRBV11-2|.
CASSLAATSGYYNEQFF
>TRBJ2-3|TRBV5-4|once
CASSLVSGGGSTDTQYF
>TRBJ1-1|TRBV5-1|.
CASSLDREFGTEAFF